A selection of T cell receptor beta chains follows, all from one sample in a study of blood T cell repertoires in COVID-19. TCRdb keeps only in-frame clones here, not all; method: immunoSEQ multiplex PCR. Altogether 380,000 or so clones are present, around 87% being singletons, with the ten largest covering approximately 1%. The sequenced sample was PBMCs or T cells enriched from blood (not recorded which). The receptors were gathered from a young woman with acute COVID-19. Both conserved end residues are part of each CDR3. The D gene is left open where the match is weak. Some rows mark clone size as missing; the rest say once, few, many or name a class of expanded clone.

j_gene: TRBJ2-3; abundance: -; d_gene: TRBD2; v_gene: TRBV7-3; CDR3nt: TGTGCCAGCAGCTCGCGAGCGGGGTTGTCAGATACGCAGTATTTT; CDR3aa: CASSSRAGLSDTQYF
j_gene: TRBJ1-5; abundance: -; d_gene: -; v_gene: TRBV30; CDR3nt: TGTGCCTTAAAAGGGGGAGGCAATCAGCCCCAGCATTTT; CDR3aa: CALKGGGNQPQHF
j_gene: TRBJ1-5; abundance: -; d_gene: TRBD1; v_gene: TRBV18; CDR3nt: TGTGCCAGCTCAGCCGGGACAGGGAATCAGCCCCAGCATTTT; CDR3aa: CASSAGTGNQPQHF
j_gene: TRBJ1-1; abundance: -; d_gene: -; v_gene: TRBV10-2; CDR3nt: TGCGCCAGCAGTGAGGTGGCAGGTATTTACATGAACACTGAAGCTTTCTTT; CDR3aa: CASSEVAGIYMNTEAFF
j_gene: TRBJ1-2; abundance: -; d_gene: -; v_gene: TRBV2; CDR3nt: TGTGCCAGCAGTCTTGAACCCCGGGGTGGCTACACCTTC; CDR3aa: CASSLEPRGGYTF
j_gene: TRBJ1-1; abundance: -; d_gene: -; v_gene: TRBV7-9; CDR3nt: TGTGCCAGCAGCCGGGGTCGGAGGGTGAACACTGAAGCTTTCTTT; CDR3aa: CASSRGRRVNTEAFF
j_gene: TRBJ2-1; abundance: -; d_gene: -; v_gene: TRBV5-5; CDR3nt: TGTGCCAGCAGCTTGGCCGGCAGAGTGACATTTTCCTACAATGAGCAGTTCTTC; CDR3aa: CASSLAGRVTFSYNEQFF
j_gene: TRBJ1-1; abundance: -; d_gene: TRBD1; v_gene: TRBV29-1; CDR3nt: TGCAGCGTCGGGACAGGGTCTGGCACTGAAGCTTTCTTT; CDR3aa: CSVGTGSGTEAFF
j_gene: TRBJ2-7; abundance: few; d_gene: -; v_gene: TRBV6-1; CDR3nt: TGTGCCAGCAGTGAAGATCCAGGGACAACCGAGCAGTACTTC; CDR3aa: CASSEDPGTTEQYF
j_gene: TRBJ2-7; abundance: -; d_gene: TRBD1; v_gene: TRBV7-3; CDR3nt: TGTGCCAGCAGCTCCGACAGGGCGGACGAGCAGTACTTC; CDR3aa: CASSSDRADEQYF
j_gene: TRBJ1-5; abundance: -; d_gene: TRBD1; v_gene: TRBV19; CDR3nt: TGTGCCAGTAGTATTAGTGACAGGGGGCAGGCTCAGCCCCAGCATTTT; CDR3aa: CASSISDRGQAQPQHF
j_gene: TRBJ2-3; abundance: -; d_gene: TRBD2; v_gene: TRBV4-1; CDR3nt: TGCGCCAGCAGCCAAGATCCAACTAGCGGGGGGAAAACAGATACGCAGTATTTT; CDR3aa: CASSQDPTSGGKTDTQYF
j_gene: TRBJ2-1; abundance: few; d_gene: -; v_gene: TRBV7-9; CDR3nt: TGTGCCAGCAGCTTAGCGCTTGAGGCTAAGCAGTTCTTC; CDR3aa: CASSLALEAKQFF
j_gene: TRBJ1-5; abundance: -; d_gene: -; v_gene: TRBV19; CDR3nt: TGTGCCAGTAGTATAGGGCCGAATCAGCCCCAGCATTTT; CDR3aa: CASSIGPNQPQHF
j_gene: TRBJ1-4; abundance: once; d_gene: -; v_gene: TRBV7-2; CDR3nt: TGTGCCAGCAGCCCCACAGGGCAGAAAAATGAAAAACTGTTTTTT; CDR3aa: CASSPTGQKNEKLFF
j_gene: TRBJ2-7; abundance: once; d_gene: TRBD1; v_gene: TRBV29-1; CDR3nt: TGCAGCGTACGGGACAGGGGATCCTACGAGCAGTACTTC; CDR3aa: CSVRDRGSYEQYF
j_gene: TRBJ1-2; abundance: -; d_gene: -; v_gene: TRBV21-1; CDR3nt: TGTGCCAGCAGCAGCCATTTCAGGGGTCGTCACGGCTACACCTTC; CDR3aa: CASSSHFRGRHGYTF
j_gene: TRBJ1-5; abundance: -; d_gene: TRBD1; v_gene: TRBV27; CDR3nt: TGTGCCAGCAGTTTGACACAGGGGGCAACTCAGCCCCAGCATTTT; CDR3aa: CASSLTQGATQPQHF
j_gene: TRBJ2-7; abundance: -; d_gene: -; v_gene: TRBV7-2; CDR3nt: TGTGCCAGCAGCATAATGCAGGGGCTCTACGAGCAGTACTTC; CDR3aa: CASSIMQGLYEQYF
j_gene: TRBJ2-5; abundance: -; d_gene: TRBD1; v_gene: TRBV5-1; CDR3nt: TGCGCCAGCAGCCGAGGACAGGGGGAGACCCAGTACTTC; CDR3aa: CASSRGQGETQYF
j_gene: TRBJ1-5; abundance: -; d_gene: -; v_gene: TRBV28; CDR3nt: TGTGCCAGCAGTTTACTACGCGATAGCAATCAGCCCCAGCATTTT; CDR3aa: CASSLLRDSNQPQHF
j_gene: TRBJ1-1; abundance: -; d_gene: TRBD1; v_gene: TRBV11-2; CDR3nt: TGTGCCAGCAGCCCCGGGACAGGGGATAGGAACACTGAAGCTTTCTTT; CDR3aa: CASSPGTGDRNTEAFF
j_gene: TRBJ2-3; abundance: -; d_gene: TRBD2; v_gene: TRBV7-2; CDR3nt: TGTGCCAGCAGCTCCGCCGGGACTAGTGATGGGGATACGCAGTATTTT; CDR3aa: CASSSAGTSDGDTQYF
j_gene: TRBJ2-3; abundance: -; d_gene: TRBD2; v_gene: TRBV9; CDR3nt: TGTGCCAGCAGCGACAGCACGGACGTTGTTAGCGGGGAAGCAGATACGCAGTATTTT; CDR3aa: CASSDSTDVVSGEADTQYF
j_gene: TRBJ1-1; abundance: -; d_gene: -; v_gene: TRBV6-6; CDR3nt: TGTGCCAGCAGTTACGGAGGACAGTTGAACACTGAAGCTTTCTTT; CDR3aa: CASSYGGQLNTEAFF
j_gene: TRBJ1-2; abundance: -; d_gene: -; v_gene: TRBV7-3; CDR3nt: TGTGCCAGCAGCCCCGGGATCAGGGGCGGCTACACCTTC; CDR3aa: CASSPGIRGGYTF
j_gene: TRBJ2-2; abundance: few; d_gene: -; v_gene: TRBV18; CDR3nt: TGTGCCAGCTCACCGGGGAGCGGGGAGCTGTTTTTT; CDR3aa: CASSPGSGELFF
j_gene: TRBJ2-7; abundance: -; d_gene: TRBD2; v_gene: TRBV18; CDR3nt: TGTGCCAGCTCACCACCGCGGGGGGGCATCGACGAGCAGTACTTC; CDR3aa: CASSPPRGGIDEQYF
j_gene: TRBJ1-4; abundance: -; d_gene: -; v_gene: TRBV10-2; CDR3nt: TGCGCCAGCAATCCCGGGGGAGTGGAAAAACTGTTTTTT; CDR3aa: CASNPGGVEKLFF
j_gene: TRBJ1-5; abundance: -; d_gene: -; v_gene: TRBV5-4; CDR3nt: TGTGCCAGCAGCTCCTCAGGGAGGGGTAAGACCCAGCATTTT; CDR3aa: CASSSSGRGKTQHF
j_gene: TRBJ2-3; abundance: -; d_gene: TRBD1; v_gene: TRBV9; CDR3nt: TGTGCCAGCAGCGTAGGGGACAGCAGCACAGATACGCAGTATTTT; CDR3aa: CASSVGDSSTDTQYF
j_gene: TRBJ1-2; abundance: -; d_gene: -; v_gene: TRBV30; CDR3nt: TGTGCCTGGAGTGAGCCCGGGATCTATGGCTACACCTTC; CDR3aa: CAWSEPGIYGYTF
j_gene: TRBJ1-3; abundance: -; d_gene: -; v_gene: TRBV7-9; CDR3nt: TGTGCCAGCAGCTTAGATCTGGGGGGGATAGCTGGAAACACCATATATTTT; CDR3aa: CASSLDLGGIAGNTIYF
j_gene: TRBJ2-3; abundance: few; d_gene: TRBD1; v_gene: TRBV19; CDR3nt: TGTGCCAGTAGTGACAGGGGGCGGGTCGGCACAGATACGCAGTATTTT; CDR3aa: CASSDRGRVGTDTQYF
j_gene: TRBJ2-3; abundance: -; d_gene: TRBD2; v_gene: TRBV2; CDR3nt: TGTGCCAGCAGTGAACCCCCTAGCGGAAGCACAGATACGCAGTATTTT; CDR3aa: CASSEPPSGSTDTQYF
j_gene: TRBJ1-1; abundance: -; d_gene: -; v_gene: TRBV7-3; CDR3nt: TGTGCCAGCAGCTTACAGGGGAGTACTGAAGCTTTCTTT; CDR3aa: CASSLQGSTEAFF
j_gene: TRBJ2-1; abundance: -; d_gene: TRBD2; v_gene: TRBV5-3; CDR3nt: TGTGCCAGAAGCTTGGCCGGGAGCGGGGGGGCCGAGCAGTTCTTC; CDR3aa: CARSLAGSGGAEQFF